This TCR beta chain was sequenced during a study of early T cells in non-severe SARS-CoV-2 infection. Study-wide background: Bulk RNA taken from unsorted whole blood was sequenced, leaving chains unpaired.

General study findings and limits: VDJdb-based matching was biased toward anti-spike CD8 responses and missed private and CD4 specificities.

Each CDR3 protein is one row after TCRdb ran MiXCR on the 5' RACE reads. The profile shows about 20,000 distinct CDR3 sequences, under 5% of them singletons. This CDR3 contains 13 residues. Trimming took off 8 bases at V and 4 bases at J, with 14 bases between the two ends. The germline CDR1 and CDR2 sequences are SNHLY and FYNNEI. With respect to this clonotype: Its matching antigen is unknown.

This receptor was obtained from an adult who was a healthcare worker with PCR-confirmed SARS-CoV-2 infection or an uninfected control (not recorded which). Sequencing was carried out using whole blood. The chain joins TRBV2 to TRBJ1-2, with a tentative D call TRBD1 (5 bases). CDR3 sequence reads: CASRRDGTYGYTF. The CDR3 bases are TGTGCCAGCCGTCGGGACGGCACCTATGGCTACACCTTC.